The TCR beta chain described here comes from a study of blood T cells in healthy people across ages. Whole-study findings and limits: Estimates based on one million T cells were treated as lower bounds.

This clonotype was counted a few times. The antigen is unknown. With 6 bases removed from V and 3 bases from J, the gap between germline ends came to 12 bases. Germline lookup yields CDR1 ENHRY and CDR2 SYGVKD. This CDR3 contains 14 residues. Next came a second PCR, run for about 6 to 12 cycles, which used a sample-barcoded 5' primer along with a J-beta primer mix. TCRdb independently ran MiXCR on the 5' RACE reads; one entry per CDR3 protein. Here the sample spans about 670,000 distinct CDR3 sequences, roughly 41% being singletons. The V and J genes are TRBV10-3 and TRBJ2-1, with D possibly called TRBD1 or TRBD2 (7 bases each). Sequences were obtained from blood. This receptor was identified in a man older than 75 in good health. This CDR3 is CAISAGGDYNEQFF. CDR3 in DNA: TGTGCCATCAGCGCAGGGGGGGACTACAATGAGCAGTTCTTC.